The T cell receptor (beta chain) described here comes from a study of T-cell reconstitution after alpha-beta-depleted transplantation in children. Study-wide findings and caveats: In patients about two months after transplant, alpha-beta T cells reportedly arose from several hundred expanded graft clones. T-cell numbers and diversity one year post-transplant derived largely from freshly generated T cells. Certain patients had high TCRbeta diversity at day 60, and it came from recipient T cells and thymic progenitors that survived.

In the case of this clonotype: Its target is not known.

A TCRbeta library incorporating unique molecular identifiers was prepared. TCRdb re-called the PCR reads with MiXCR, one entry per CDR3 protein. The sample has hundreds of thousands of distinct CDR3 sequences, about 16% seen once. The clonotype comes from a boy in the first two years of life who had a stem cell transplant for Wiskott-Aldrich syndrome, so the T cells may come from the graft donor. The starting material was PBMCs, mostly from graft donor cells, obtained 360 days after TCRalphabeta/CD19-depleted stem cell transplant.

CDR3 in amino acids: CACRRVMNTEAFF. The CDR3 bases are TGTGCCTGTAGACGGGTAATGAACACTGAAGCTTTCTTT. V is TRBV6-1 and J is TRBJ1-1, with D uncertain. The CDR3 consists of 13 residues. Looked up from germline, CDR1 is MNHNS and CDR2 is SASEGT. V lost 11 bases to trimming and J lost 0 bases, with 13 bases between them.